The source of this T cell receptor beta chain is a study of control samples from healthy donors and cancer patients (dated by TCRdb to the early 2020s). Including cysteine and phenylalanine, the CDR3 has 19 amino acids. Only CDR3 DNA is held: 57 bases, read in frame from base 1. The V end loses 4 bases and the J end loses 5 bases, and a stretch of 29 bases separates them. Per the germline V gene, SGHTA is the CDR1 and FQGNSA is the CDR2. The library was built by means of the immunoSEQ multiplex PCR assay. The table comes from immuneACCESS by way of TCRdb, which keeps in-frame sequences with V and J called. Part of the clones is missing from these tables; in studies checked, under half for an unresolved V gene and the rest for unknown reasons. The sample records 120,000 or so clones, 90% to 95% of which are singletons. Of the sample, 7.8% is held by the ten largest clones. Comment on this clone: What antigen it recognizes has not been identified. The input lacks base qualities; no much larger clone sits a single base away.

Sequencing input: blood. The receptor's source is a young woman in good health. The chain was built from TRBV7-2 and TRBJ2-5; possibly the D gene is TRBD2, per 6 matching bases. The CDR3 loop reads CASSWGYLTFRDSRETQYF. The nucleotide sequence is TGTGCCAGCAGCTGGGGGTACCTAACCTTCCGGGACTCCAGGGAGACCCAGTACTTC.